This TCR beta chain was captured in a study of cytomegalovirus exposure and HLA in healthy donors. Study-level background: Researchers found that under 90% of almost 400 genotyped donors fell within the Caucasian-associated ancestry cluster.

Trimming stripped 7 bases from V and 8 bases from J, with 14 bases between. CDR1 and CDR2 (germline): LNHDA, SQIVND (reference sequence). This CDR3 spans 12 amino acids. Findings and caveats of the study: For most TCR beta V segments, an earlier analysis put the productive rate at about 90% or about 30% of the time.

Amplification used 60 Vbeta primers and 13 Jbeta primers. In the authors' workflow: There were about 80 million unique TCR beta chains by a later count, and some 12 million of them were shared. Generated by immunoSEQ multiplex PCR, the TCRdb table keeps only in-frame clones and is missing some. The V and J calls and clone size come from that table; D and trimming were worked out from the DNA. The sample shows about 110,000 clones, 81% of them seen only once. Regarding this clone: Its antigen is as yet unknown.

The sequence was obtained from a woman under 40 in good health and CMV-seronegative. The rearrangement uses TRBV19 and TRBJ1-2, with D possibly being TRBD1 (6 bases). The sample was PBMCs. The CDR3 coding sequence is TGTGCCAGTATGAGCAGGGGTTACGGCTACACCTTC. The encoded protein is CASMSRGYGYTF.